A selection of T cell receptor beta chains follows, all from one sample in a study of CD8+ T cells in alopecia areata. Data came from immunoSEQ multiplex PCR; TCRdb stores just in-frame clones and leaves some out. The profile shows 150,000 to 200,000 clones, roughly 50% of them singletons. This sample comprised CD8+ T cells sorted from blood, obtained at week 24, from a patient treated with tofacitinib. The receptors here all came from a human donor with alopecia areata. Both conserved end residues are part of each CDR3. D genes are given only for firm matches. For some rows the clone size is stated as once, few or many, or as a class when expanded; others skip it.

>TRBJ2-7|NA|TRBV7-9|TRBD2
TGTGCCAGCAGCACCTCACTAGCGGGCTACGAGCAGTACTTC
CASSTSLAGYEQYF
>TRBJ2-2|NA|TRBV30|NA
TGTGCCTGGGTGACAAGCACCGGGGAGCTGTTTTTT
CAWVTSTGELFF
>TRBJ1-1|NA|TRBV6-6|NA
TGTGCCAGCAAAGAGGACACTGAAGCTTTCTTT
CASKEDTEAFF
>TRBJ1-4|NA|TRBV30|TRBD1
TGTGCCTGGTCGACAGGGTCGGATGAAAAACTGTTTTTT
CAWSTGSDEKLFF
>TRBJ1-1|NA|TRBV5-6|NA
TGTGCCAGCAGCGAAACAGTGAACACTGAAGCTTTCTTT
CASSETVNTEAFF
>TRBJ2-5|NA|TRBV4-3|NA
TGCGCCAGCAGCCAAGTTTTGCAAGAGACCCAGTACTTC
CASSQVLQETQYF
>TRBJ1-2|NA|TRBV4-1|NA
TGCGCCAGCAGCCAAGGTAGTGCAAACTATGGCTACACCTTC
CASSQGSANYGYTF
>TRBJ2-2|few|TRBV13|NA
TGTGCCAGCGCCGGAGGCTCCGGGGAGCTGTTTTTT
CASAGGSGELFF
>TRBJ1-2|NA|TRBV27|TRBD1
TGTGCCAGCAGTGGGACAGGGACGAACTATGGCTACACCTTC
CASSGTGTNYGYTF
>TRBJ1-1|NA|TRBV7-9|NA
TGTGCCAGTACTGCGAACACTGAAGCTTTCTTT
CASTANTEAFF
>TRBJ2-1|NA|TRBV19|TRBD1
TGTGCCAGTAGTCTAGAACAGGGGGCGGCCTACAATGAGCAGTTCTTC
CASSLEQGAAYNEQFF
>TRBJ1-1|NA|TRBV7-9|NA
TGTGCCAGCAGCTTAGCGGGAGGCAGGGACACTGAAGCTTTCTTT
CASSLAGGRDTEAFF
>TRBJ1-5|NA|TRBV6-5|NA
TGTGCCAGCAGTTACTCGGGGGGGGGTCAGCCCCAGCATTTT
CASSYSGGGQPQHF
>TRBJ2-7|few|TRBV30|NA
TGTGCCTGGAGTTACTCCTACGAGCAGTACTTC
CAWSYSYEQYF
>TRBJ2-2|NA|TRBV2|TRBD1
TGTGCCAGCAGTGAACGGTCAGGGGGCAACGGGGAGCTGTTTTTT
CASSERSGGNGELFF